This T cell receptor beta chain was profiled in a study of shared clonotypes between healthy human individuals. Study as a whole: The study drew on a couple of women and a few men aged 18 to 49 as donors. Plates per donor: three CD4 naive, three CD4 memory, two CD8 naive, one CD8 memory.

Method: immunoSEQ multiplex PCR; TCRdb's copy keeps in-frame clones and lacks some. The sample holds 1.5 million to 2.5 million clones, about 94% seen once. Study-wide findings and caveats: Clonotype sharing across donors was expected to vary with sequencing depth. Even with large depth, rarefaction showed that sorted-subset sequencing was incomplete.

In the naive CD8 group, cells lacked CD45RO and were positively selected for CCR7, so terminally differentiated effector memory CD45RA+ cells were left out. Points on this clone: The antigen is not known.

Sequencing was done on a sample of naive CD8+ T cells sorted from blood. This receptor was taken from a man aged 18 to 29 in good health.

CDR3 sequence reads: CASTSWGDDTEAFF. DNA for the CDR3: TGCGCCAGCACTTCGTGGGGGGACGACACTGAAGCTTTCTTT. The J gene is TRBJ1-1, the V gene TRBV10-2; tentative D call: TRBD1 (5 bases). In germline, CDR1 is WSHSY, CDR2 SAAADI. The CDR3 contains 14 residues. V was cut by 7 bases and J by 3 bases, with 15 bases left in between.